The 25 T cell receptor beta chains given below trace back to one sample, sequenced in a study of cytomegalovirus exposure and HLA in healthy donors. It was with 60 Vbeta and 13 Jbeta primers that the PCR ran. The repertoire was sequenced with immunoSEQ multiplex PCR; TCRdb's copy has only in-frame clones and lacks some. Of about 150,000 clones in the sample, roughly 81% were seen once. Sequencing used PBMCs. The receptor source for this set is a young woman in good health and CMV-seronegative.

The CDR3 reads CASSLVGTVGGEQYF. For the CDR3, the DNA is TGTGCCAGCAGCTTAGTCGGGACTGTGGGTGGCGAGCAGTACTTC. The rearrangement joins TRBV11-2 to TRBJ2-7; D perhaps matches TRBD2 (6 bases). The CDR3 covers 15 residues. Germline lookup yields CDR1 SGHAT and CDR2 FQNNGV. The ends were cut back, 1 base at V and 6 bases at J, with 16 bases in the middle.

The CDR3 nucleotides are TGCGCCAGCACCCTTGGGGCGGGGGTAAAAAACATTCAGTACTTC. Translation gives CASTLGAGVKNIQYF. The chain is built from TRBV4-1 and TRBJ2-4; 7 bases agree with TRBD2. CDR1 is MGHRA and CDR2 is YSYEKL in the germline V gene. There are 15 residues in the CDR3. The V and J ends lost 7 bases and 4 bases, in that order; junction bases with no gene match: 10.

The genes are TRBV4-3 and TRBJ2-7; TRBD2 matches 13 bases. The germline V gene encodes CDR1 LGHNA and CDR2 YSLEER. The length of the CDR3 is 14 residues. After removal of 6 bases from V and 4 bases from J, the junction contained 3 bases not matched to a gene. The CDR3 region is CASSPGLAGYEQYF. CDR3 sequence (DNA): TGCGCCAGCAGTCCGGGACTAGCGGGATACGAGCAGTACTTC.

V usage is TRBV4-3 and J usage is TRBJ2-1; no clear D. V lost 0 bases and J lost 3, with 3 bases in between. CDR3 length: 13 residues. Germline values: CDR1 LGHNA, CDR2 YSLEER. The CDR3 reads CASSQDYYNEQFF. For the CDR3, the DNA is TGCGCCAGCAGCCAAGATTACTACAATGAGCAGTTCTTC.

The chain recombines TRBV5-1 with TRBJ2-7, with TRBD2 identical over 13 bases. V was pared by 4 bases and J by 13 bases, with 17 bases of the junction left unmatched. This CDR3 has 16 residues. Germline assignment: CDR1 SGHRS and CDR2 YFSETQ. The DNA for the CDR3 is TGCGCCAGCAGCAAAAATACCGGGACTAGCGGGACCCCTCCTTACTTC. Translated: CASSKNTGTSGTPPYF.

The chain has TRBV13 and TRBJ2-1; unclear D gene. The CDR3 contains 15 residues. CDR1 and CDR2 from the germline V gene are PRHDT and FYEKMQ (reference sequence). Trimming cost V 4 bases and J 3 bases, with 13 bases left between them. The CDR3 DNA reads as TGTGCCAGCAGCTCCATACATACGGGCTACAATGAGCAGTTCTTC. Its protein product is CASSSIHTGYNEQFF.

The chain employs TRBV11-3 and TRBJ2-1, with a possible D match to TRBD1 (9 bases). There are 15 residues in the CDR3. V was pared by 5 bases and J by 9 bases, with 20 bases between. Looked up from germline, CDR1 is SGHNT and CDR2 is YENEEA. The chain's CDR3 is CASSLRQGGLGEQFF. Written as DNA, the CDR3 is TGTGCCAGCAGCCTACGACAGGGGGGACTAGGTGAGCAGTTCTTC.

V is TRBV5-4 and J is TRBJ2-7; a possible D gene is TRBD2 (6 bases). The germline V gene has CDR1 SGHNT and CDR2 YYREEE (reference sequence). V lost 7 bases, J lost 1 base, and 15 bases lay in between. The CDR3 is 14 residues long. CDR3 DNA sequence: TGTGCCAGCCGCCGTAGTAGCGGTTCCTACGAGCAGTACTTC. This sequence encodes CASRRSSGSYEQYF.

This clone is a singleton in its sample. The chain combines TRBV9 with TRBJ2-7; TRBD2 is a possible D gene (5 bases). The V end lost 0 bases, the J end lost 2 bases, and 12 bases lay between the germline ends. The length of the CDR3 is 15 residues. The germline V gene has CDR1 SGDLS and CDR2 YYNGEE. The DNA for the CDR3 is TGTGCCAGCAGCGTAGTCCCGGAGGCCCCCTACGAGCAGTACTTC. As protein: CASSVVPEAPYEQYF.

The V and J genes are TRBV5-4 and TRBJ1-2; D not resolved. The germline V and J ends were trimmed by 5 bases and 7 bases, with 6 bases remaining between them. Germline V CDR1 and CDR2: SGHNT, YYREEE (reference sequence). The CDR3 runs to 10 residues. CDR3 sequence reads: CASSGAGYTF. CDR3 nucleotide sequence: TGTGCCAGCAGTGGAGCTGGCTACACCTTC.

This clone was picked up one time. The chain links TRBV18 to TRBJ2-3; no firm D call. The CDR3 length is 14 residues. V was pared by 2 bases and J by 6 bases, with 12 bases between. The germline CDR1 and CDR2 sequences are KGHSH and LQKENI. Written as DNA, the CDR3 is TGTGCCAGCTCACCATGGGCAGGTGCGGATACGCAGTATTTT. It translates to CASSPWAGADTQYF.

This rearrangement joins TRBV10-1 to TRBJ2-5, with D perhaps TRBD2 (7 bases). Deletions cut 7 bases from V and 11 bases from J, with 23 bases between. Germline V CDR1 and CDR2: WNHNN, SYGVQD (reference sequence). CDR3 length equals 14 residues. This CDR3 is CASITGGGVREQYF. In DNA, the CDR3 is TGCGCCAGCATCACGGGGGGCGGCGTACGGGAGCAGTACTTC.

This chain links TRBV7-2 with TRBJ2-1; the D is unclear. The length of the CDR3 is 12 residues. Deletions cut 3 bases from V and 10 bases from J, with 10 bases between. The V gene's germline CDR1 is SGHTA and CDR2 FQGNSA. The CDR3 bases are TGTGCCAGCAGCTTCTTAACACCCGAGCAGTTCTTC. Protein sequence: CASSFLTPEQFF.

V gene TRBV10-3 combines with J gene TRBJ1-4, with D maybe TRBD1 (5 bases). Trimming took 0 bases from V and 10 from J, leaving 9 bases between them. This CDR3 is built from 13 residues. The V gene's germline CDR1 is ENHRY and CDR2 SYGVKD. CDR3 coding DNA: TGTGCCATCAGTGAGTCAGGGGTTGGAAAACTGTTTTTT. Protein product: CAISESGVGKLFF.

The rearrangement joins TRBV27 to TRBJ1-5; 7 bases match TRBD1. CDR1 and CDR2 from the germline V gene are MNHEY and SMNVEV (reference sequence). This CDR3 has 14 residues. Germline trimming cut 8 bases from V and 0 bases from J; bases unmatched to any gene: 4. For the CDR3, the DNA is TGTGCCAGCCGAGGGGGCGGTAGCAATCAGCCCCAGCATTTT. It codes for CASRGGGSNQPQHF.

This clone appeared a few times. CDR3 nucleotides: TGTGCCAGTAGTATGGGGAACAGGGGGATCGGGGAGCTGTTTTTT. Its translation is CASSMGNRGIGELFF. The chain joins TRBV19 to TRBJ2-2; 8 bases map to TRBD1. CDR1 is LNHDA and CDR2 is SQIVND in the germline V gene (reference sequence). The CDR3 runs 15 residues. The V gene end was trimmed by 3 bases and the J gene end by 7 bases; junction bases not matched to a gene: 7.

J is TRBJ2-7 and V is TRBV9; maybe TRBD2 (5 bases). V lost 4 bases and J 5 bases, leaving 7 bases between the germline ends. The CDR3 length is 11 residues. Germline V CDR1 and CDR2: SGDLS, YYNGEE. The CDR3 loop reads CASSRGNEQYF. In DNA, the CDR3 is TGTGCCAGCAGCCGAGGGAACGAGCAGTACTTC.

The J gene is TRBJ2-3, the V gene TRBV7-3, with D perhaps TRBD2 (7 bases). The length of the CDR3 is 15 residues. The V end was cut by 2 bases, the J end by 2 bases, with 11 bases between. Germline V gives CDR1 SGHTA, CDR2 FQGTGA. The CDR3 reads CASSLGGDNTDTQYF. The CDR3 DNA reads as TGTGCCAGCAGCTTAGGGGGGGACAACACAGATACGCAGTATTTT.

This chain links TRBV19 with TRBJ2-7; D ambiguous. This CDR3 has 8 amino acids. Trimming removed 9 bases from V and 8 bases from J, with 5 bases in between. Germline V gives CDR1 LNHDA, CDR2 SQIVND (reference sequence). The CDR3 DNA is TGTGCCAGAATAAAGCAGTACTTC. It translates to CARIKQYF.

The CDR3 loop reads CASRPSWYNEQFF. The CDR3 DNA reads as TGTGCCAGCAGGCCTAGCTGGTACAATGAGCAGTTCTTC. The rearrangement uses TRBV5-4 and TRBJ2-1, with D perhaps TRBD2 (5 bases). The germline CDR1 and CDR2 sequences are SGHNT and YYREEE (reference sequence). This CDR3 comprises 13 residues. V was trimmed by 5 bases and J by 4 bases, leaving 10 bases between them. Drawing the rest from reference TRBV5-4 and TRBJ2-1, the complete variable domain is ETGVTQSPTHLIKTRGQQVTLRCSSQSGHNTVSWYQQALGQGPQFIFQYYREEENGRGNFPPRFSGLQFPNYSSELNVNALELDDSALYLCASRPSWYNEQFFGPGTRLTVL.

The genes are TRBV6-4 and TRBJ1-2; the match to TRBD1 covers 8 bases. Germline-derived CDR1 and CDR2 are MRHNA and SNTAGT. The CDR3 contains 15 residues. Trimming at V came to 3 bases and at J to 4 bases, leaving 7 bases not matched to a gene. CDR3 DNA sequence: TGTGCCAGCAGTGAGGGGGGGCAGGGGGCCTATGGCTACACCTTC. It specifies CASSEGGQGAYGYTF.

The rearrangement joins TRBV7-8 to TRBJ1-6, with D possibly matching TRBD1 (5 bases). V shed 5 bases and J shed 10 bases, with 18 bases lying between them. Germline V lookup: CDR1 SGHVS, CDR2 FQNEAQ. The CDR3 is made up of 15 amino acids. CDR3 DNA sequence: TGTGCCAGCAGCCCAAGCGGGGGAATATGGTCACCCCTCCACTTT. This gives the protein CASSPSGGIWSPLHF. The full variable domain, with the rest looked up from reference TRBV7-8 and TRBJ1-6, is GAGVSQSPRYKVAKRGQDVALRCDPISGHVSLFWYQQALGQGPEFLTYFQNEAQLDKSGLPSDRFFAERPEGSVSTLKIQRTQQEDSAVYLCASSPSGGIWSPLHFGNGTRLTVT.

This clone came up a few times. The gene calls are TRBV5-6 and TRBJ1-2; D is uncertain. Germline V CDR1 and CDR2: SGHDT, YYEEEE. The V end lost 3 bases, the J end lost 0 bases, and 9 bases lay between the germline ends. This CDR3 has 14 amino acids. CDR3 DNA sequence: TGTGCCAGCAGCTCCGGACTGACTAACTATGGCTACACCTTC. Translated: CASSSGLTNYGYTF. Full variable domain (missing parts from reference TRBV5-6 and TRBJ1-2): DAGVTQSPTHLIKTRGQQVTLRCSPKSGHDTVSWYQQALGQGPQFIFQYYEEEERQRGNFPDRFSGHQFPNYSSELNVNALLLGDSALYLCASSSGLTNYGYTFGSGTRLTVV.

The chain employs TRBV4-3 and TRBJ2-1; possible D gene TRBD1, 6 bases. Germline V gives CDR1 LGHNA, CDR2 YSLEER. The V and J ends lost 4 bases and 7 bases respectively, with 17 bases between them. This CDR3 region has 15 residues. The CDR3 is CASSPGQSLTNEQFF. The CDR3, as DNA: TGCGCCAGCAGCCCCGGACAGTCTCTAACGAATGAGCAGTTCTTC.

This sequence joins TRBV7-9 and TRBJ2-1; 9 nucleotides agree with TRBD2. J gave up 9 bases and V 0 bases, and 9 bases lay outside the gene matches. The CDR3 runs to 16 residues. Germline V CDR1 and CDR2: SEHNR, FQNEAQ (reference sequence). For the CDR3, the DNA is TGTGCCAGCAGCTTAGCCCTAGCGGGAATTTCTGCTGAGCAGTTCTTC. It encodes CASSLALAGISAEQFF. The full variable domain, completed using reference TRBV7-9 and TRBJ2-1, is DTGVSQNPRHKITKRGQNVTFRCDPISEHNRLYWYRQTLGQGPEFLTYFQNEAQLEKSRLLSDRFSAERPKGSFSTLEIQRTEQGDSAMYLCASSLALAGISAEQFFGPGTRLTVL.